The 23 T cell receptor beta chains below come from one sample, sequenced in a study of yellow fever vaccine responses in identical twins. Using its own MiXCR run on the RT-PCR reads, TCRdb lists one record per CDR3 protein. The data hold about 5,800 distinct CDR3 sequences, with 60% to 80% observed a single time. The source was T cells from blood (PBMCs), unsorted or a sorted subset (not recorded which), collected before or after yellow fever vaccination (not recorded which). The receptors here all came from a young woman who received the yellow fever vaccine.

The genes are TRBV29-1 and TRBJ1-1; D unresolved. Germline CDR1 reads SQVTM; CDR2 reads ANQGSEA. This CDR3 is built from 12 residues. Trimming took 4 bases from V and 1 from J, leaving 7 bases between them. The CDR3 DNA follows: TGCAGCGTTGGTCTGAGGAACACTGAAGCTTTCTTT. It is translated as CSVGLRNTEAFF.

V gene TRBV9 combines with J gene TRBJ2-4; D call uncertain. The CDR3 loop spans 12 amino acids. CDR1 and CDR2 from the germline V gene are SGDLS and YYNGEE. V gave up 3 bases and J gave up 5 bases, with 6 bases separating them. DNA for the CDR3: TGTGCCAGCAGCGGAAGAGAAAACATTCAGTACTTC. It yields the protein CASSGRENIQYF.

CDR3 nucleotide sequence: TGTGCCAGCAGCCAAGACGAAGCGGGAGTAGACGAGCAGTACTTC. The encoded protein is CASSQDEAGVDEQYF. The chain is built from TRBV4-2 and TRBJ2-7; TRBD2 matches 8 bases. Germline V gene sequence: CDR1 LGHNA, CDR2 YNFKEQ. This CDR3 region has 15 residues. Trimming at V came to 0 bases and at J to 5 bases, leaving 6 bases not matched to a gene.

The CDR3 sequence: CSVDVDRGDTQYF. Written as DNA, the CDR3 is TGCAGCGTTGATGTGGACCGGGGCGATACGCAGTATTTT. This chain connects TRBV29-1 to TRBJ2-3; D tentatively fits TRBD1 or TRBD2 (5 bases each). Trimming left V 3 bases short and J 6 bases short, with 13 bases between. This CDR3 is built from 13 residues. Looked up from germline, CDR1 is SQVTM and CDR2 is ANQGSEA.

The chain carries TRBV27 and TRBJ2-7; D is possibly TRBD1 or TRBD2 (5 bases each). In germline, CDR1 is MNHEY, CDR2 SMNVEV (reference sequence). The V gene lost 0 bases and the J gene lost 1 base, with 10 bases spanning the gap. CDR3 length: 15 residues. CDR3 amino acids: CASSLSYGGSYEQYF. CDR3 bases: TGTGCCAGCAGTTTATCGTATGGGGGTTCCTACGAGCAGTACTTC.

The CDR3 loop is CASSQDLSYEQYF. Written as DNA, the CDR3 is TGTGCCAGCAGCCAAGATTTGAGCTACGAGCAGTACTTC. The V gene is TRBV3-1, the J gene TRBJ2-7; D unresolved. V was pared by 0 bases and J by 3 bases, with 6 bases between. There are 13 residues in the CDR3. Looked up from germline, CDR1 is LGHDT and CDR2 is YNNKEL (reference sequence).

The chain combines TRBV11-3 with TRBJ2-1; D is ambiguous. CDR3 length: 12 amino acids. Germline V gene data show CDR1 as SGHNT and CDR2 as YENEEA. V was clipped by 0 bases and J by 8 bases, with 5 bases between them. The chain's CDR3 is CASSLDTYEQFF. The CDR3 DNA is TGTGCCAGCAGCTTAGATACCTATGAGCAGTTCTTC.

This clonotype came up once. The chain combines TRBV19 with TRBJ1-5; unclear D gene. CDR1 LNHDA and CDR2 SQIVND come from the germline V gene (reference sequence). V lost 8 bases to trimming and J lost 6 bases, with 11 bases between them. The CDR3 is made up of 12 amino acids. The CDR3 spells CASHLGSQPQHF. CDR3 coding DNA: TGTGCCAGTCACCTAGGGAGTCAGCCCCAGCATTTT.

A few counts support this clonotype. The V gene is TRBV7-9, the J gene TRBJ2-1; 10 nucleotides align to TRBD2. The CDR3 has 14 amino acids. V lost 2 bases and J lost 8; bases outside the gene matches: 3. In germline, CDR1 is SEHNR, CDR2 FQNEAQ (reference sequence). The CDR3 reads CASSLLAGDYEQFF. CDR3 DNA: TGTGCCAGCAGCTTACTAGCGGGAGATTATGAGCAGTTCTTC.

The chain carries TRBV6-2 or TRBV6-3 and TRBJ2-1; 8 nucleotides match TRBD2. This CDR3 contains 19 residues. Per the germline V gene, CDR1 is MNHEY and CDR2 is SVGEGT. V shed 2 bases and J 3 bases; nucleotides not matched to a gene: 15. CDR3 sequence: CASSYPATILAGDYNEQFF. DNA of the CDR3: TGTGCCAGCAGTTACCCAGCCACTATTCTAGCGGGTGACTACAATGAGCAGTTCTTC.

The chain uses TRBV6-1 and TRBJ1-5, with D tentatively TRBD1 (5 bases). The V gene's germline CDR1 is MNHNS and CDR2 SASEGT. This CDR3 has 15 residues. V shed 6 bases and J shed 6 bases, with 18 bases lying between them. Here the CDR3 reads CASSRGVQAGQPQHF. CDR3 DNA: TGTGCCAGCAGCAGAGGCGTACAGGCGGGTCAGCCCCAGCATTTT.

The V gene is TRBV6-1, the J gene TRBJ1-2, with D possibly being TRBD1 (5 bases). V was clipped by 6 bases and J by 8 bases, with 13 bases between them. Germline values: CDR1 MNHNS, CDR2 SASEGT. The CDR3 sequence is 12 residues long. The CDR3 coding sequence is TGTGCCAGCAGCGGCCAGGGCGGGGGCTACACCTTC. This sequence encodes CASSGQGGGYTF.

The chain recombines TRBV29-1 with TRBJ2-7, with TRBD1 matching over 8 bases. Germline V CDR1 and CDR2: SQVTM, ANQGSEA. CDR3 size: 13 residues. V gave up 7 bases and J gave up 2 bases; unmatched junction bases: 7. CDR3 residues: CSDSTGEAYEQYF. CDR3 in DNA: TGCAGCGACTCGACAGGGGAGGCCTACGAGCAGTACTTC.

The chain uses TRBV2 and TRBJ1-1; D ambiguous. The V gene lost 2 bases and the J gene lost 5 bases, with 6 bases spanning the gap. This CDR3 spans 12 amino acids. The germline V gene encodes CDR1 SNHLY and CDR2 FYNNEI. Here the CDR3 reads CASSESGTEAFF. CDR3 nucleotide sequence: TGTGCCAGCAGTGAATCCGGGACTGAAGCTTTCTTT.

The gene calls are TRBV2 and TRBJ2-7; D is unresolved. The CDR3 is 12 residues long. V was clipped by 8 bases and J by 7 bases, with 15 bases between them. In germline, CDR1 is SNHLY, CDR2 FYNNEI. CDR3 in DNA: TGTGCCAGCGGCTCGGCGGCCCATGAGCAGTACTTC. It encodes CASGSAAHEQYF.

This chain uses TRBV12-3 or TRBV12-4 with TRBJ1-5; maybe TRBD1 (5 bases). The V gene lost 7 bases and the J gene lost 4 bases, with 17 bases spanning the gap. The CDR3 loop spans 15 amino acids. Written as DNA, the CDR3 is TGTGCCAGCACGGCCCGGGGGACGATAAATCAGCCCCAGCATTTT. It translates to CASTARGTINQPQHF.

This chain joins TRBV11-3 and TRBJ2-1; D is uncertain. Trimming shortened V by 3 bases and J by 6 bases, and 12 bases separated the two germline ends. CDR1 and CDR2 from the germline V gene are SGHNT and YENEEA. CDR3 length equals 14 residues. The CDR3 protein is CASSFVLPGNEQFF. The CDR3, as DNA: TGTGCCAGCAGCTTCGTTCTCCCTGGCAATGAGCAGTTCTTC.

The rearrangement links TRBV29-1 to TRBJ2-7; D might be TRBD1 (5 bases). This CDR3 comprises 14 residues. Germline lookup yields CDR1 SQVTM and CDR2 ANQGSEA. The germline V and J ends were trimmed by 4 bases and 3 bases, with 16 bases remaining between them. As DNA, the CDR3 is TGCAGCGTTGTGGGCGGCGTTAGGGGCTACGAGCAGTACTTC. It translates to CSVVGGVRGYEQYF.

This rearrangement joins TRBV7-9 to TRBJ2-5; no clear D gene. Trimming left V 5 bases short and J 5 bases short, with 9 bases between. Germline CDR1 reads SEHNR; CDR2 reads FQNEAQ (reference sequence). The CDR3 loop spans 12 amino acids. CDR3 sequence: CASSQTPETQYF. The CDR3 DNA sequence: TGTGCCAGCAGCCAAACCCCCGAGACCCAGTACTTC.

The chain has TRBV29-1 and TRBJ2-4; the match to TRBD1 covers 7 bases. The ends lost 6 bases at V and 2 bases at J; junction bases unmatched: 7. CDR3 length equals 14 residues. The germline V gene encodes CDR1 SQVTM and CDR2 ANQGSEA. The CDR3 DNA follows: TGCAGCGTACAGGGGCGAAACTCCAAAAACATTCAGTACTTC. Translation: CSVQGRNSKNIQYF.

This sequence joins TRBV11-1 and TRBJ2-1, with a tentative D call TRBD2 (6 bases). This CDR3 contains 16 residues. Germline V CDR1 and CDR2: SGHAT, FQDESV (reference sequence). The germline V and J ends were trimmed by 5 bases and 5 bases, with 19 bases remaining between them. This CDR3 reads CASSPLSTSWDNEQFF. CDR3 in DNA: TGTGCCAGCAGCCCTTTATCGACTAGTTGGGACAATGAGCAGTTCTTC.

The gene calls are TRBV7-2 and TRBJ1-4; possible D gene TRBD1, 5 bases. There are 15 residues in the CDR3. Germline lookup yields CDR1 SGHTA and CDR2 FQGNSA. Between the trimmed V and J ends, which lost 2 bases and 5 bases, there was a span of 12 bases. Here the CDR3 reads CASSLSPGKNEKLFF. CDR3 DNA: TGTGCCAGCAGCTTATCGCCAGGGAAGAATGAAAAACTGTTTTTT.

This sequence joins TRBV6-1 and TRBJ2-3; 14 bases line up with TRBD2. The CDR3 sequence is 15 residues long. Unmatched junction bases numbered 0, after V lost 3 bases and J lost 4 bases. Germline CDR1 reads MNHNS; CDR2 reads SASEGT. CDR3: CASSEGLAGADTQYF. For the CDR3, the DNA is TGTGCCAGCAGTGAGGGACTAGCGGGGGCAGATACGCAGTATTTT.